The rows below give T cell receptor beta chains drawn from one sample of a study of blood T cell repertoires in COVID-19. The table came from immunoSEQ multiplex PCR; TCRdb's copy has only in-frame clones and leaves some out. Of some 320,000 clones in the sample, 90% were seen once. Sequences were obtained from PBMCs or T cells enriched from blood (not recorded which). The receptors were sampled from a man in his sixties who had recovered from COVID-19. Each CDR3 is given with its conserved first and last residue. The order of the fields is J gene, clone size, V gene, D gene, CDR3 DNA, CDR3 protein. D genes are given only for firm matches. The size entry is marked missing in some rows and otherwise reads once, few, many or a size class.

j_gene: TRBJ2-5
abundance: NA
v_gene: TRBV6-4
d_gene: TRBD2
CDR3nt: TGTGCCAGCAGTGACTCAATTAAACTAGCGGTCCAAGAGACCCAGTACTTC
CDR3aa: CASSDSIKLAVQETQYF

j_gene: TRBJ1-1
abundance: NA
v_gene: TRBV5-6
d_gene: NA
CDR3nt: TGTGCCAGCAGCTTTTGGGCCACAACTGAAGCTTTCTTT
CDR3aa: CASSFWATTEAFF

j_gene: TRBJ2-1
abundance: NA
v_gene: TRBV7-3
d_gene: NA
CDR3nt: TGTGCCAGCAGCTTAACGTTTAGCGCTAAGGGGGATGAGCAGTTCTTC
CDR3aa: CASSLTFSAKGDEQFF

j_gene: TRBJ2-1
abundance: NA
v_gene: TRBV10-2
d_gene: TRBD2
CDR3nt: TGCGCCAGCAGGGAGCGGGGTACCTACAATGAGCAGTTCTTC
CDR3aa: CASRERGTYNEQFF

j_gene: TRBJ2-5
abundance: few
v_gene: TRBV9
d_gene: NA
CDR3nt: TGTGCCAGCAGCGTAGGAGGAGGTCTGGAGACCCAGTACTTC
CDR3aa: CASSVGGGLETQYF

j_gene: TRBJ1-6
abundance: NA
v_gene: TRBV30
d_gene: NA
CDR3nt: TGTGCCTGGAAGGCGGGGGGTTCTACACCCCTCCACTTT
CDR3aa: CAWKAGGSTPLHF

j_gene: TRBJ1-5
abundance: NA
v_gene: TRBV19
d_gene: TRBD1
CDR3nt: TGTGCCAGTAGGACCGGGACAGCTAGCAATCAGCCCCAGCATTTT
CDR3aa: CASRTGTASNQPQHF

j_gene: TRBJ1-5
abundance: NA
v_gene: TRBV19
d_gene: NA
CDR3nt: TGTGCCAGTAGTACTGCGGGGGGGCCTCAGCCCCAGCATTTT
CDR3aa: CASSTAGGPQPQHF

j_gene: TRBJ2-5
abundance: NA
v_gene: TRBV7-2
d_gene: TRBD2
CDR3nt: TGTGCCAGCAGCTTAGGGGCTAGCGGGGGGCCCCAAGAGACCCAGTACTTC
CDR3aa: CASSLGASGGPQETQYF

j_gene: TRBJ2-1
abundance: NA
v_gene: TRBV10-3
d_gene: TRBD2
CDR3nt: TGTGCCATCAGTGAGTCTAGCGGGGGGCCCTACAATGAGCAGTTCTTC
CDR3aa: CAISESSGGPYNEQFF

j_gene: TRBJ2-1
abundance: NA
v_gene: TRBV19
d_gene: TRBD2
CDR3nt: TGTGCCAGTAGCTTGTTGACTAGCCCGGAGAGCGAGCAGTTCTTC
CDR3aa: CASSLLTSPESEQFF

j_gene: TRBJ1-2
abundance: NA
v_gene: TRBV5-6
d_gene: NA
CDR3nt: TGTGCCAGCAGCTTGATAGGCAGGGCCCGTCATGGCTACACCTTC
CDR3aa: CASSLIGRARHGYTF

j_gene: TRBJ1-1
abundance: NA
v_gene: TRBV7-6
d_gene: NA
CDR3nt: TGTGCCAGCAGTCCCGTTGCGAGGGGGGGCTACACTGAAGCTTTCTTT
CDR3aa: CASSPVARGGYTEAFF

j_gene: TRBJ1-5
abundance: NA
v_gene: TRBV7-8
d_gene: NA
CDR3nt: TGTGCCAGCAGCTTAGGTGCACAGGGCTCGGAGCCCCAGCATTTT
CDR3aa: CASSLGAQGSEPQHF

j_gene: TRBJ2-5
abundance: NA
v_gene: TRBV14
d_gene: NA
CDR3nt: TGTGCCAGCAGCTTTCTCCAAGAGACCCAGTACTTC
CDR3aa: CASSFLQETQYF

j_gene: TRBJ2-1
abundance: NA
v_gene: TRBV5-1
d_gene: TRBD1
CDR3nt: TGCGCCAGCAGCGGGGGACAGTACAATGAGCAGTTCTTC
CDR3aa: CASSGGQYNEQFF

j_gene: TRBJ1-2
abundance: NA
v_gene: TRBV11-2
d_gene: TRBD1
CDR3nt: TGTGCCAGCAGCTTAGGACAGGGCGTGTATGGCTACACCTTC
CDR3aa: CASSLGQGVYGYTF

j_gene: TRBJ1-3
abundance: NA
v_gene: TRBV15
d_gene: TRBD1
CDR3nt: TGTGCCACCAGTTTGGGGGTGCCGGAAACAGGGGACCCTGGAAACACCATATATTTT
CDR3aa: CATSLGVPETGDPGNTIYF

j_gene: TRBJ2-7
abundance: NA
v_gene: TRBV2
d_gene: TRBD1
CDR3nt: TGTGCCAGCAGTCCCGGACAGGGGGCCTACGAGCAGTACTTC
CDR3aa: CASSPGQGAYEQYF

j_gene: TRBJ1-3
abundance: NA
v_gene: TRBV19
d_gene: NA
CDR3nt: TGTGCCAGTACCTCCGGAGGTCTCTCTGGAAACACCATATATTTT
CDR3aa: CASTSGGLSGNTIYF

j_gene: TRBJ1-1
abundance: NA
v_gene: TRBV12-3/TRBV12-4
d_gene: NA
CDR3nt: TGTGCCAGCAGCCGACTGGAAAACACTGAAGCTTTCTTT
CDR3aa: CASSRLENTEAFF

j_gene: TRBJ1-5
abundance: once
v_gene: TRBV21-1
d_gene: NA
CDR3nt: TGTGCCAGCAGCAATATGCGTATTGGAGACAATCAGCCCCAGCATTTT
CDR3aa: CASSNMRIGDNQPQHF

j_gene: TRBJ2-7
abundance: NA
v_gene: TRBV5-1
d_gene: TRBD2
CDR3nt: TGCGCCAGCAGCCCTATACATGGGGAGGGCCTACCCTACGAGCAGTACTTC
CDR3aa: CASSPIHGEGLPYEQYF

j_gene: TRBJ2-7
abundance: NA
v_gene: TRBV11-2
d_gene: NA
CDR3nt: TGTGCCAGCAGCTTAGGGTTGCACAGCTTCTACGAGCAGTACTTC
CDR3aa: CASSLGLHSFYEQYF

j_gene: TRBJ2-5
abundance: NA
v_gene: TRBV6-1
d_gene: TRBD1
CDR3nt: TGTGCCAGCAGTGAATACAGGGGCCAAGAGACCCAGTACTTC
CDR3aa: CASSEYRGQETQYF

j_gene: TRBJ1-2
abundance: NA
v_gene: TRBV4-2
d_gene: NA
CDR3nt: TGTGCCAGCAGCCAGTCCGACATAATATTGAACTATGGCTACACCTTC
CDR3aa: CASSQSDIILNYGYTF

j_gene: TRBJ1-2
abundance: many
v_gene: TRBV19
d_gene: TRBD1
CDR3nt: TGTGCCAGTAGTATCCCATCACAGGGGGCTTATGGCTACACCTTC
CDR3aa: CASSIPSQGAYGYTF